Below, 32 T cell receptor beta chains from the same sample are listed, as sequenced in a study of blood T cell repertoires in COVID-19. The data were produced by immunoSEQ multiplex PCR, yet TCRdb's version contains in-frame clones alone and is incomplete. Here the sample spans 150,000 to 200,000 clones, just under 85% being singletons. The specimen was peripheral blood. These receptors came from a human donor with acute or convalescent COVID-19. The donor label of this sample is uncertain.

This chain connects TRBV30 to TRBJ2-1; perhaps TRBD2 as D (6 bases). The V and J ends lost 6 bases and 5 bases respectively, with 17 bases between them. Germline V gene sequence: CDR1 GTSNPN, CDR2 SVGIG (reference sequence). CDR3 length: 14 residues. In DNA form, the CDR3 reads TGTGCCTGTCACTCTCCGGGAGTGAACAATGAGCAGTTCTTC. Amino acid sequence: CACHSPGVNNEQFF.

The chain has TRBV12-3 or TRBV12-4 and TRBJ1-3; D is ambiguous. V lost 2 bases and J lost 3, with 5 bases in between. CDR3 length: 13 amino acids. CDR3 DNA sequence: TGTGCCAGCAGTTTATTCATTGGAAACACCATATATTTT. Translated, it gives CASSLFIGNTIYF.

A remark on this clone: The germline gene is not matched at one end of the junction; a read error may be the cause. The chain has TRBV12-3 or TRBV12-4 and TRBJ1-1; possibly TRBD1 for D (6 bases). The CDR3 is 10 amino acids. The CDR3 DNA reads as TGTGCCAGCAGCCGCGGACAGACGGCCTTT. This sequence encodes CASSRGQTAF.

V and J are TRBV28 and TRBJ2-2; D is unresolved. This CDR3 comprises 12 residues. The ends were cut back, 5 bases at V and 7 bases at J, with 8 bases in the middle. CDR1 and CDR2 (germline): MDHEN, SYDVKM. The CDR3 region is CASSLKNGELFF. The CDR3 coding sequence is TGTGCCAGCAGTCTAAAAAACGGGGAGCTGTTTTTT.

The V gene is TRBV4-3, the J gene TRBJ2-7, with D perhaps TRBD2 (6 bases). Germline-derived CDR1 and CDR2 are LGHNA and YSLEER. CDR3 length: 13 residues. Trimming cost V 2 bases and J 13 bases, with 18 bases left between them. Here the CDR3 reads CASSQYRTSGVYF. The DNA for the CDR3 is TGCGCCAGCAGCCAATATAGGACATCGGGGGTATACTTC.

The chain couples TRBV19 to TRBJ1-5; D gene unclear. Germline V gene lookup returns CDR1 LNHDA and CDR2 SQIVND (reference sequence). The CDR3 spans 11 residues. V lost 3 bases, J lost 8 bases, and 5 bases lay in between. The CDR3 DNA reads TGTGCCAGTAGTATCGGAGAGCCCCAGCATTTT. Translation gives CASSIGEPQHF. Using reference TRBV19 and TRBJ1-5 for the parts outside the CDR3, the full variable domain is DGGITQSPKYLFRKEGQNVTLSCEQNLNHDAMYWYRQDPGQGLRLIYYSQIVNDFQKGDIAEGYSVSREKKESFPLTVTSAQKNPTAFYLCASSIGEPQHFGDGTRLSIL.

The CDR3 loop reads CASSQGLGGRDTQYF. Here the CDR3 DNA reads TGTGCCAGCAGCCAGGGACTAGGGGGCAGGGATACGCAGTATTTT. The chain carries TRBV7-7 and TRBJ2-3, with a tentative D call TRBD2 (8 bases). V was trimmed by 5 bases and J by 6 bases, leaving 18 bases between them. This CDR3 comprises 15 residues. Looked up from germline, CDR1 is SSHAT and CDR2 is FNYEAQ (reference sequence).

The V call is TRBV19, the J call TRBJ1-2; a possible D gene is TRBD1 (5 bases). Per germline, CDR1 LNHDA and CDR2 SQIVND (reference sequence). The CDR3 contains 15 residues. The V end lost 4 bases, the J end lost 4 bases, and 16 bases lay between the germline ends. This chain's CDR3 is CASSRGLNDLYGYTF. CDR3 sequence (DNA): TGTGCCAGTAGTAGGGGCCTAAACGACCTCTATGGCTACACCTTC. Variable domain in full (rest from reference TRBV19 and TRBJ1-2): DGGITQSPKYLFRKEGQNVTLSCEQNLNHDAMYWYRQDPGQGLRLIYYSQIVNDFQKGDIAEGYSVSREKKESFPLTVTSAQKNPTAFYLCASSRGLNDLYGYTFGSGTRLTVV.

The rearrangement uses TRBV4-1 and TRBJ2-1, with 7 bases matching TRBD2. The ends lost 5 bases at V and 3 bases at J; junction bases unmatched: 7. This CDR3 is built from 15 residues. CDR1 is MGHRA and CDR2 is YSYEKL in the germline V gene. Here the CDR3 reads CASSYGAGVYNEQFF. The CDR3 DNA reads TGCGCCAGCAGCTACGGGGCGGGAGTCTACAATGAGCAGTTCTTC.

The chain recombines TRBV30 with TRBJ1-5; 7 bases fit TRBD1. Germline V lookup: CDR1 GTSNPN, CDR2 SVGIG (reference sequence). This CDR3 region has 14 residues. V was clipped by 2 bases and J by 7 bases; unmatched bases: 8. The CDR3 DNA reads TGTGCCTGGAGTACGCAGGGGGTTGGGCAGCCCCAGCATTTT. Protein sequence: CAWSTQGVGQPQHF.

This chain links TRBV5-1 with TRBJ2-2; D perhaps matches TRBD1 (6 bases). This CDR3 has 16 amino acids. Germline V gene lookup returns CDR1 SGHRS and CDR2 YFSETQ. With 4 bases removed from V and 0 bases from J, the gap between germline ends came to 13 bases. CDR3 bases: TGCGCCAGCAGCCACGACAGGCTGGCGAACACCGGGGAGCTGTTTTTT. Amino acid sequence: CASSHDRLANTGELFF.

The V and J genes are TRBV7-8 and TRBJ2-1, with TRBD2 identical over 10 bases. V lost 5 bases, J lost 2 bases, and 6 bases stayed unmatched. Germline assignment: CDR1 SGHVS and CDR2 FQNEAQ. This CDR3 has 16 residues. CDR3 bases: TGTGCCAGCAGCACCCTCAGCGGGAGGGCCTACAATGAGCAGTTCTTC. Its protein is CASSTLSGRAYNEQFF.

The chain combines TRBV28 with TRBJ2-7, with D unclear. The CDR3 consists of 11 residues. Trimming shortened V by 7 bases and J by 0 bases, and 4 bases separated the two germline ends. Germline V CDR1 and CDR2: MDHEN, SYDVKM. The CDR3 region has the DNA TGTGCCAGCATTAGCTCCTACGAGCAGTACTTC. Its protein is CASISSYEQYF.

Here the CDR3 reads CASSIQDRGTDTQYF. For the CDR3, the DNA is TGTGCCAGTAGTATACAGGACAGGGGCACAGATACGCAGTATTTT. The chain couples TRBV19 to TRBJ2-3; 8 positions agree with TRBD1. The CDR3 has 15 residues. V shed 2 bases and J 1 base; nucleotides not matched to a gene: 2. Germline-derived CDR1 and CDR2 are LNHDA and SQIVND (reference sequence).

Written as DNA, the CDR3 is TGTGCCAGCTCACCCCTGACAGGGATGTATGGCTACACCTTC. Encoded protein: CASSPLTGMYGYTF. The genes are TRBV18 and TRBJ1-2; TRBD1 matches 7 bases. The CDR3 spans 14 residues. CDR1 is KGHSH and CDR2 is LQKENI in the germline V gene. Unmatched junction bases numbered 6, after V lost 3 bases and J lost 5 bases. Variable domain in full (rest from reference TRBV18 and TRBJ1-2): NAGVMQNPRHLVRRRGQEARLRCSPMKGHSHVYWYRQLPEEGLKFMVYLQKENIIDESGMPKERFSAEFPKEGPSILRIQQVVRGDSAAYFCASSPLTGMYGYTFGSGTRLTVV.

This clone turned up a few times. CDR3 DNA: TGTGCCAGCAGCCCCTCCGTCTACGAGCAGTACTTC. Translated: CASSPSVYEQYF. The chain recombines TRBV7-9 with TRBJ2-7, with D unresolved. Trimming left V 5 bases short and J 3 bases short, with 8 bases between. Germline lookup yields CDR1 SEHNR and CDR2 FQNEAQ (reference sequence). The length of the CDR3 is 12 residues.

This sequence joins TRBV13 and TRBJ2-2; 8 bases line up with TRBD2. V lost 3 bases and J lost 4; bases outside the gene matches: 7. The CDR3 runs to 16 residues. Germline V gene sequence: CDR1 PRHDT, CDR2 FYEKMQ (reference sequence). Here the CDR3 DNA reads TGTGCCAGCAGCTTCGGCGGGAGCGGGGGCACCGGGGAGCTGTTTTTT. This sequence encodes CASSFGGSGGTGELFF.

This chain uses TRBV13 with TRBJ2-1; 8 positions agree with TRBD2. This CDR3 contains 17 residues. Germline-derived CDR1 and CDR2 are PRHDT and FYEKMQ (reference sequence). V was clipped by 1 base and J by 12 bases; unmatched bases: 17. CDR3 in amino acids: CASSLDGRGTRRGGQFF. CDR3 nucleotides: TGTGCCAGCAGCTTAGATGGTAGAGGGACTCGCCGGGGGGGGCAGTTCTTC. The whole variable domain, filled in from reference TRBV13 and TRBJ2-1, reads AAGVIQSPRHLIKEKRETATLKCYPIPRHDTVYWYQQGPGQDPQFLISFYEKMQSDKGSIPDRFSAQQFSDYHSELNMSSLELGDSALYFCASSLDGRGTRRGGQFFGPGTRLTVL.

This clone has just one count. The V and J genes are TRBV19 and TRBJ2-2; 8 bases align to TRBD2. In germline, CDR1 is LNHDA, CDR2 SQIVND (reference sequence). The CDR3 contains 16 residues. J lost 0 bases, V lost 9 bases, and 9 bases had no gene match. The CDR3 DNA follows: TGTGCCAGCGGACTAGCCCCCGGGGCGAACACCGGGGAGCTGTTTTTT. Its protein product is CASGLAPGANTGELFF.

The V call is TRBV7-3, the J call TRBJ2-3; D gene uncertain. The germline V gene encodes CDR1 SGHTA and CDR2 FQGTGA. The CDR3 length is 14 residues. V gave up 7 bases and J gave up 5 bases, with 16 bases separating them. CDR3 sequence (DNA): TGTGCCAGCAAGCGCAGTCCGGTAGAAGATACGCAGTATTTT. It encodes CASKRSPVEDTQYF.

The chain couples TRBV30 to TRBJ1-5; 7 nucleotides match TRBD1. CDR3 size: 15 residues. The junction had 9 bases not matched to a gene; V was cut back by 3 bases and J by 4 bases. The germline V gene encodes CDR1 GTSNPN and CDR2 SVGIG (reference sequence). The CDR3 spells CAWSLRTGRNQPQHF. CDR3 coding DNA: TGTGCCTGGAGCCTAAGGACAGGTCGAAATCAGCCCCAGCATTTT.

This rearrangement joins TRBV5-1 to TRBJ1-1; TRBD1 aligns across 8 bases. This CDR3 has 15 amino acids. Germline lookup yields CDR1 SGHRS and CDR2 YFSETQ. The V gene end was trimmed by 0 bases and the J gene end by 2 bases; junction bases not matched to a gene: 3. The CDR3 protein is CASSLDTGGNTEAFF. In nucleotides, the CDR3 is TGCGCCAGCAGCTTGGATACAGGGGGTAACACTGAAGCTTTCTTT. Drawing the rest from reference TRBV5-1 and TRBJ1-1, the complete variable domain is KAGVTQTPRYLIKTRGQQVTLSCSPISGHRSVSWYQQTPGQGLQFLFEYFSETQRNKGNFPGRFSGRQFSNSRSEMNVSTLELGDSALYLCASSLDTGGNTEAFFGQGTRLTVV.

DNA for the CDR3: TGTGCCAGCAGAGCCCTCTACGAGCAGTACTTC. The encoded protein is CASRALYEQYF. This chain connects TRBV2 to TRBJ2-7; no definite D call. Trimming pared 6 bases from V and 3 bases from J, leaving 6 bases between. This CDR3 is built from 11 residues. Germline V CDR1 and CDR2: SNHLY, FYNNEI.

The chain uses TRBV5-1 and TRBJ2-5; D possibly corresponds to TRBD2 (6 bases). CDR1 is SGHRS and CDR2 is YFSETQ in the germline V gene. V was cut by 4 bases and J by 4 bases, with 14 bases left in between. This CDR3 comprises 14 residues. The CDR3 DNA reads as TGCGCCAGCAGCACGGGAGCCAGTTCAGAGACCCAGTACTTC. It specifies CASSTGASSETQYF.

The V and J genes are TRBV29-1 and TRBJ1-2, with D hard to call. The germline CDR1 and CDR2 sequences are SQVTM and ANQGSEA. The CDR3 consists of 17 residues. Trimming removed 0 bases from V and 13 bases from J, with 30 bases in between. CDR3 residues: CSVEDSGLRPTGVSSTF. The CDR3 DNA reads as TGCAGCGTTGAAGATTCCGGTCTAAGACCGACCGGAGTAAGTAGCACCTTC.

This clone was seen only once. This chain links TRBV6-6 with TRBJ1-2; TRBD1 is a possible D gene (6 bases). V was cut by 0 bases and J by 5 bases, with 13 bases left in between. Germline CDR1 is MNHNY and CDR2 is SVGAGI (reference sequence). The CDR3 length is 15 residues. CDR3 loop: CASSYSIPGVYGYTF. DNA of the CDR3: TGTGCCAGCAGTTACTCGATCCCAGGGGTTTATGGCTACACCTTC.

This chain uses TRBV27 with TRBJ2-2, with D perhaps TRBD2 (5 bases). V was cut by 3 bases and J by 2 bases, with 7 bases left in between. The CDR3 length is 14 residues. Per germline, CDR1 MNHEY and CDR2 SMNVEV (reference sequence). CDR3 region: CASSFLANTGELFF. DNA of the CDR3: TGTGCCAGCAGTTTTCTAGCCAACACCGGGGAGCTGTTTTTT.

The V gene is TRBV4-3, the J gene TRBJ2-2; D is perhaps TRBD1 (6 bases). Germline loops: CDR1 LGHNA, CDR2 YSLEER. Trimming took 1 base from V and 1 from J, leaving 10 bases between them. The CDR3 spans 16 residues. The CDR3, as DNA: TGCGCCAGCAGCCAAGTAACAGGGATGAACACCGGGGAGCTGTTTTTT. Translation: CASSQVTGMNTGELFF.

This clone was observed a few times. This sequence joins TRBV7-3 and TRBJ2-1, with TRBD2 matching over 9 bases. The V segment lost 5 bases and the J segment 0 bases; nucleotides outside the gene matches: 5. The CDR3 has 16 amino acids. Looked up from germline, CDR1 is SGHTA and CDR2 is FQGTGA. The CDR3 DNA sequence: TGTGCCAGCAGCATTAGCGGGAGCCCCTCCTACAATGAGCAGTTCTTC. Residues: CASSISGSPSYNEQFF.

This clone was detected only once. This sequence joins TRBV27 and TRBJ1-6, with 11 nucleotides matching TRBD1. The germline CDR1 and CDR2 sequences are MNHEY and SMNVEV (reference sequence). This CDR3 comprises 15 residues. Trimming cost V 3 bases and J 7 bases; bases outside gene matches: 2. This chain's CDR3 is CASSLGQGGNSPLHF. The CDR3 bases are TGTGCCAGCAGTTTGGGACAGGGGGGAAATTCACCCCTCCACTTT.

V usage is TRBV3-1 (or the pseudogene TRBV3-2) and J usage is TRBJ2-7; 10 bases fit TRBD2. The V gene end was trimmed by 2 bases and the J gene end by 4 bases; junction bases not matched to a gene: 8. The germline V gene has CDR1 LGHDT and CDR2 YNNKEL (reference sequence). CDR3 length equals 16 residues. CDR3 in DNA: TGTGCCAGCAGCCAAACCCGGACTAGCGGAAAATACGAGCAGTACTTC. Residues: CASSQTRTSGKYEQYF.

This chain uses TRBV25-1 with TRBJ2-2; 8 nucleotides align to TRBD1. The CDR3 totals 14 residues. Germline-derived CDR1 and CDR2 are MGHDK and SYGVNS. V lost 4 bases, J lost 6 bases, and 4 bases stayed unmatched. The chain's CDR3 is CASSGQGAAGELFF. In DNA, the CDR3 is TGTGCCAGCAGTGGTCAGGGGGCCGCCGGGGAGCTGTTTTTT.